Shown below are 28 T cell receptor beta chains from a single sample sequenced in a study of T cell changes during pregnancy in multiple sclerosis. Sequencing was performed with immunoSEQ multiplex PCR; in TCRdb, only in-frame clones are kept and a portion is missing. Among 83,000 or so clones, approximately 93% were seen once, and the ten largest hold about 1.6%. Sequenced material: peripheral blood, taken after pregnancy. The receptors were gathered from a female donor in good health, enrolled as a control in a pregnancy study.

This clone was found once. The chain carries TRBV28 and TRBJ1-1, with D unresolved. This CDR3 has 17 amino acids. The germline V gene encodes CDR1 MDHEN and CDR2 SYDVKM. Deletions cut 6 bases from V and 3 bases from J, with 23 bases between. CDR3 DNA sequence: TGTGCCAGCAGCCAACTGGAGAAGCTACGCGGGGACACTGAAGCTTTCTTT. It encodes CASSQLEKLRGDTEAFF.

The chain links TRBV7-2 to TRBJ1-2; D is unclear. Trimming took off 1 base at V and 13 bases at J, with 16 bases between the two ends. The CDR3 consists of 13 residues. Germline V gene data show CDR1 as SGHTA and CDR2 as FQGNSA. The CDR3 DNA is TGTGCCAGCAGCTTAGAGGAGGGTGCGTCAGGCACCTTC. Translated: CASSLEEGASGTF.

The chain combines TRBV10-3 with TRBJ1-3; no clear D. Germline V gene data show CDR1 as ENHRY and CDR2 as SYGVKD. V lost 4 bases to trimming and J lost 4 bases, with 5 bases between them. The CDR3 is 12 amino acids. Here the CDR3 reads CAISVEGNTIYF. The CDR3 bases are TGTGCCATCAGTGTCGAGGGAAACACCATATATTTT.

This rearrangement joins TRBV19 to TRBJ1-5; D remains unclear. The germline V gene encodes CDR1 LNHDA and CDR2 SQIVND (reference sequence). Trimming cost V 1 base and J 1 base, with 8 bases left between them. The CDR3 has 15 amino acids. For the CDR3, the DNA is TGTGCCAGTAGTATAGGGCGGGAGAGCAATCAGCCCCAGCATTTT. Translation gives CASSIGRESNQPQHF.

The chain links TRBV18 to TRBJ2-2; the D is unclear. The CDR3 loop spans 13 amino acids. CDR1 and CDR2 from the germline V gene are KGHSH and LQKENI. The ends were cut back, 2 bases at V and 6 bases at J, with 7 bases in the middle. The CDR3 is CASSPGPPGELFF. As DNA, the CDR3 is TGTGCCAGCTCACCAGGCCCCCCCGGGGAGCTGTTTTTT.

This chain joins TRBV29-1 and TRBJ2-7, with 7 bases that match TRBD1. This CDR3 has 14 residues. Trimming at V came to 1 base and at J to 6 bases, leaving 9 bases not matched to a gene. Looked up from germline, CDR1 is SQVTM and CDR2 is ANQGSEA. The CDR3 DNA reads as TGCAGCGTTGAAGTAGGGGCAGGGGGAATCGAGCAGTACTTC. It is translated as CSVEVGAGGIEQYF.

The V gene is TRBV30, the J gene TRBJ2-5; possibly TRBD1 for D (5 bases). The V end lost 3 bases, the J end lost 5 bases, and 13 bases lay between the germline ends. The CDR3 runs to 13 residues. Germline V gene lookup returns CDR1 GTSNPN and CDR2 SVGIG (reference sequence). CDR3 in DNA: TGTGCCTGGAGAGGGGTCGGCAGGGAGACCCAGTACTTC. It translates to CAWRGVGRETQYF.

In its sample, this clone was seen once. V gene TRBV19 combines with J gene TRBJ1-5, with a tentative D call TRBD1 (5 bases). V lost 4 bases and J 0 bases, leaving 13 bases between the germline ends. The CDR3 has 16 residues. CDR1 is LNHDA, CDR2 SQIVND, per germline (reference sequence). CDR3 sequence: CASSNGAGYSNQPQHF. For the CDR3, the DNA is TGTGCCAGTAGTAATGGGGCAGGGTATAGCAATCAGCCCCAGCATTTT. The whole variable domain, remainder taken from reference TRBV19 and TRBJ1-5, is DGGITQSPKYLFRKEGQNVTLSCEQNLNHDAMYWYRQDPGQGLRLIYYSQIVNDFQKGDIAEGYSVSREKKESFPLTVTSAQKNPTAFYLCASSNGAGYSNQPQHFGDGTRLSIL.

The genes are TRBV7-8 and TRBJ2-7; 12 nucleotides line up with TRBD2. J lost 5 bases, V lost 2 bases, and 4 bases had no gene match. The V gene's germline CDR1 is SGHVS and CDR2 FQNEAQ. The CDR3 length is 15 residues. The DNA for the CDR3 is TGTGCCAGCAGCTTACTAGCGGGAGGGTTCAACGAGCAGTACTTC. Protein sequence: CASSLLAGGFNEQYF.

This clone was picked up one time. The chain is built from TRBV27 and TRBJ1-1; the D gene is possibly TRBD1 (6 bases). Trimming removed 8 bases from V and 8 bases from J, with 21 bases in between. CDR1 and CDR2 from the germline V gene are MNHEY and SMNVEV (reference sequence). The CDR3 contains 14 residues. The CDR3 spells CASPTLRQVTEAFF. The CDR3 DNA is TGTGCCAGCCCGACCCTGAGACAGGTAACAGAAGCTTTCTTT.

This clone was recorded once. The rearrangement joins TRBV5-1 to TRBJ2-5, with TRBD2 matching over 11 bases. This CDR3 comprises 15 residues. J was trimmed by 4 bases and V by 2 bases; bases with no gene match: 4. Germline lookup yields CDR1 SGHRS and CDR2 YFSETQ. This CDR3 reads CASSFSGRAGETQYF. The CDR3 DNA follows: TGCGCCAGCAGCTTTAGCGGGAGGGCCGGAGAGACCCAGTACTTC.

The rearrangement uses TRBV5-6 and TRBJ2-3, with 9 bases fitting TRBD2. Germline assignment: CDR1 SGHDT and CDR2 YYEEEE. The trim removed 1 base at V and 2 bases at J, leaving 5 bases unmatched. This CDR3 comprises 16 residues. The DNA for the CDR3 is TGTGCCAGCAGCTTGCGACTAGCGGAACCCACAGATACGCAGTATTTT. Translated: CASSLRLAEPTDTQYF.

The rearrangement uses TRBV27 and TRBJ1-1; a weak D match, TRBD1 (6 bases). V lost 4 bases, J lost 4 bases, and 16 bases lay in between. Germline CDR1 and CDR2: MNHEY and SMNVEV (reference sequence). This CDR3 is built from 15 residues. In nucleotides, the CDR3 is TGTGCCAGCAGTTCTACTACCCTAGGGGGCACTGAAGCTTTCTTT. Translation: CASSSTTLGGTEAFF.

V usage is TRBV15 and J usage is TRBJ2-7; possible D gene TRBD1, 5 bases. CDR1 is LNHNV and CDR2 is YYDKDF in the germline V gene (reference sequence). With 2 bases removed from V and 7 bases from J, the gap between germline ends came to 12 bases. This CDR3 is 13 amino acids long. The CDR3 reads CATSRRQFGEQYF. Written as DNA, the CDR3 is TGTGCCACCAGCAGACGACAGTTTGGGGAGCAGTACTTC.

J is TRBJ2-2 and V is TRBV5-4; TRBD2 matches 7 bases. The CDR3 is 16 amino acids. In germline, CDR1 is SGHNT, CDR2 YYREEE (reference sequence). Losses at the gene ends were 4 bases for V and 1 base for J; bases not matched to a gene: 7. CDR3 region: CASSRPASGNTGELFF. The CDR3 nucleotides read TGTGCCAGCAGCCGCCCCGCTAGCGGGAACACCGGGGAGCTGTTTTTT.

The chain carries TRBV7-2 and TRBJ2-1, with D tentatively TRBD2 (5 bases). The germline V gene encodes CDR1 SGHTA and CDR2 FQGNSA. The CDR3 sequence is 13 residues long. Trimming left V 1 base short and J 7 bases short, with 8 bases between. CDR3 DNA: TGTGCCAGCAGCTTAGTCGGGAAGAATGAGCAGTTCTTC. It codes for CASSLVGKNEQFF.

The chain uses TRBV6-5 and TRBJ2-3; D not certain. The germline V gene encodes CDR1 MNHEY and CDR2 SVGAGI. Trimming left V 7 bases short and J 5 bases short, with 7 bases between. The CDR3 spans 11 residues. The CDR3 is CASTVKDTQYF. The CDR3 region has the DNA TGTGCCAGCACCGTAAAAGATACGCAGTATTTT.

The chain combines TRBV9 with TRBJ1-4; TRBD1 aligns across 7 bases. Germline-derived CDR1 and CDR2 are SGDLS and YYNGEE. V lost 4 bases and J lost 7; bases outside the gene matches: 7. The CDR3 contains 14 residues. The CDR3 DNA reads TGTGCCAGCAGCCTAACAGGGGAGGTTGAAAAACTGTTTTTT. Translating it yields CASSLTGEVEKLFF. The full variable domain, rest sourced from reference TRBV9 and TRBJ1-4, is DSGVTQTPKHLITATGQRVTLRCSPRSGDLSVYWYQQSLDQGLQFLIQYYNGEERAKGNILERFSAQQFPDLHSELNLSSLELGDSALYFCASSLTGEVEKLFFGSGTQLSVL.

The V gene is TRBV29-1, the J gene TRBJ2-7, with 13 bases matching TRBD2. V shed 6 bases, J shed 5 bases, and the junction held 4 bases outside the gene matches. Germline values: CDR1 SQVTM, CDR2 ANQGSEA. CDR3 size: 13 residues. Written as DNA, the CDR3 is TGCAGCGTACTCGGGACTAGCGGGAACGAGCAGTACTTC. This translates into CSVLGTSGNEQYF.

The chain employs TRBV20-1 and TRBJ1-4; D is ambiguous. CDR3 length: 10 residues. The V end was cut by 5 bases, the J end by 8 bases, with 6 bases between. Germline CDR1 reads DFQATT; CDR2 reads SNEGSKA (reference sequence). The CDR3 coding sequence is TGCAGTGCTGGGCAAGAAAAACTGTTTTTT. Protein: CSAGQEKLFF.

The rearrangement links TRBV6-1 to TRBJ1-5; D is unclear. Germline values: CDR1 MNHNS, CDR2 SASEGT. V lost 1 base and J lost 2, with 15 bases in between. This CDR3 has 17 residues. The CDR3 nucleotides read TGTGCCAGCAGTGAAGGCTCCGACCGGCTAGGCAATCAGCCCCAGCATTTT. Protein: CASSEGSDRLGNQPQHF.

The chain uses TRBV2 and TRBJ1-1; 7 bases match TRBD1. This CDR3 is built from 14 residues. The V and J ends lost 0 bases and 3 bases, in that order; junction bases with no gene match: 1. Germline-derived CDR1 and CDR2 are SNHLY and FYNNEI. The CDR3 nucleotides are TGTGCCAGCAGTGAAGCAGGGGGCCACACTGAAGCTTTCTTT. Translation gives CASSEAGGHTEAFF.

The chain joins TRBV2 to TRBJ2-5, with 8 bases aligning to TRBD1. This CDR3 region has 16 residues. Unmatched junction bases numbered 9, after V lost 1 base and J lost 5 bases. From germline, CDR1 is SNHLY and CDR2 FYNNEI. The CDR3 DNA is TGTGCCAGCAGTGAAGGACGGACAGGGACTGGGGAGACCCAGTACTTC. This codes for CASSEGRTGTGETQYF.

This chain joins TRBV28 and TRBJ2-7; 8 bases fit TRBD2. The V and J ends lost 8 bases and 3 bases, in that order; junction bases with no gene match: 9. The CDR3 spans 14 residues. The germline gives CDR1 MDHEN, CDR2 SYDVKM. In DNA form, the CDR3 reads TGTGCCAGCGCACGGGAGGGCGGGAGCTACGAGCAGTACTTC. Amino acids: CASAREGGSYEQYF.

This clone was seen a single time. The chain recombines TRBV7-9 with TRBJ2-3; TRBD2 is a possible D gene (6 bases). Trimming pared 3 bases from V and 8 bases from J, leaving 12 bases between. The CDR3 loop spans 13 amino acids. From germline, CDR1 is SEHNR and CDR2 FQNEAQ (reference sequence). Written as DNA, the CDR3 is TGTGCCAGCAGCTTTAGCGGCACCGGTACGCAGTATTTT. Translation: CASSFSGTGTQYF.

The chain recombines TRBV11-1 with TRBJ2-3; 7 nucleotides agree with TRBD1. The V gene end was trimmed by 6 bases and the J gene end by 2 bases; junction bases not matched to a gene: 14. Per the germline V gene, CDR1 is SGHAT and CDR2 is FQDESV (reference sequence). The CDR3 is made up of 17 amino acids. CDR3 loop: CASSQSRGRGLTDTQYF. CDR3 coding DNA: TGTGCCAGCAGTCAAAGTAGGGGGCGAGGACTCACAGATACGCAGTATTTT.

J is TRBJ1-2 and V is TRBV5-4, with D hard to call. V lost 0 bases and J 6 bases, leaving 12 bases between the germline ends. Germline V gene data show CDR1 as SGHNT and CDR2 as YYREEE (reference sequence). The CDR3 is 14 residues long. The CDR3 sequence is CASSLVNPRDGYTF. CDR3 bases: TGTGCCAGCAGCTTGGTAAATCCCCGGGATGGCTACACCTTC. Filled out from reference TRBV5-4 and TRBJ1-2, the complete variable domain reads ETGVTQSPTHLIKTRGQQVTLRCSSQSGHNTVSWYQQALGQGPQFIFQYYREEENGRGNFPPRFSGLQFPNYSSELNVNALELDDSALYLCASSLVNPRDGYTFGSGTRLTVV.

The chain links TRBV2 to TRBJ2-5; TRBD1 aligns across 8 bases. Germline V lookup: CDR1 SNHLY, CDR2 FYNNEI. CDR3 size: 14 residues. V trimming: 6 bases; J trimming: 5 bases; junction bases outside the gene matches: 8. This CDR3 is CASSPLTGVETQYF. The CDR3 DNA reads TGTGCCAGCAGCCCACTGACAGGGGTCGAGACCCAGTACTTC.